The 22 T cell receptor beta chains below come from one sample, sequenced in a study of cytomegalovirus exposure and HLA in healthy donors. Both 60 Vbeta primers and 13 Jbeta primers went into the PCR. Profiling relied on immunoSEQ multiplex PCR, and the TCRdb table lists in-frame clones only, not all of them. The repertoire holds 90,000 to 120,000 clones, with about 74% as singletons. The source material was PBMCs. Receptors originate from a woman aged 40 to 50 in good health and CMV-seropositive.

V usage is TRBV2 and J usage is TRBJ1-2; D is uncertain. This CDR3 region has 12 residues. V was shortened by 6 bases and J by 4 bases, with 9 bases between the two germline ends. Germline V gives CDR1 SNHLY, CDR2 FYNNEI. CDR3 loop: CASREAGYGYTF. The CDR3 bases are TGTGCCAGCAGGGAGGCCGGCTATGGCTACACCTTC.

This sequence joins TRBV5-6 and TRBJ1-3, with 7 nucleotides matching TRBD1. The V gene's germline CDR1 is SGHDT and CDR2 YYEEEE. This CDR3 is 17 amino acids long. V trimming: 0 bases; J trimming: 0 bases; junction bases outside the gene matches: 6. DNA for the CDR3: TGTGCCAGCAGCTTGGCCCTGGGACAGAGCTCTGGAAACACCATATATTTT. Protein: CASSLALGQSSGNTIYF.

The V call is TRBV2, the J call TRBJ2-6; TRBD1 matches at 7 bases. The CDR3 length is 14 residues. J lost 1 base, V lost 6 bases, and 0 bases had no gene match. CDR1 and CDR2 (germline): SNHLY, FYNNEI. This CDR3 is CASRTGSGANVLTF. The CDR3 nucleotides are TGTGCCAGCAGGACAGGGTCTGGGGCCAACGTCCTGACTTTC.

The rearrangement joins TRBV5-1 to TRBJ2-3, with 7 nucleotides matching TRBD1. Trimming cost V 4 bases and J 1 base; bases outside gene matches: 9. The CDR3 is 16 residues long. Germline CDR1 SGHRS, CDR2 YFSETQ. CDR3 DNA: TGCGCCAGCAGCACCTCTGGTACAGGGGGCACAGATACGCAGTATTTT. Encoded protein: CASSTSGTGGTDTQYF.

This sequence joins TRBV29-1 and TRBJ2-5; 8 positions agree with TRBD1. The CDR3 loop spans 13 amino acids. The germline CDR1 and CDR2 sequences are SQVTM and ANQGSEA. Trimming removed 7 bases from V and 3 bases from J; junction bases left unmatched: 7. The CDR3: CSAAHRGEETQYF. CDR3 coding DNA: TGCAGCGCCGCTCACAGGGGGGAAGAGACCCAGTACTTC.

V usage is TRBV7-2 and J usage is TRBJ2-7; D uncertain. V was cut by 2 bases and J by 0 bases, with 8 bases left in between. This CDR3 has 14 residues. The germline gives CDR1 SGHTA, CDR2 FQGNSA. The CDR3 loop reads CASSLRVPSYEQYF. CDR3 DNA: TGTGCCAGCAGCTTACGGGTTCCCTCCTACGAGCAGTACTTC.

The chain combines TRBV29-1 with TRBJ2-7, with D possibly matching TRBD2 (6 bases). Trimming removed 1 base from V and 0 bases from J, with 10 bases in between. The CDR3 loop spans 14 amino acids. CDR1 SQVTM and CDR2 ANQGSEA come from the germline V gene. For the CDR3, the DNA is TGCAGCGTTGAAGTGTCGCGGGGCTCCTACGAGCAGTACTTC. Translating gives CSVEVSRGSYEQYF.

The chain recombines TRBV27 with TRBJ1-5; 7 bases agree with TRBD1. Trimming removed 5 bases from V and 6 bases from J; junction bases left unmatched: 4. The CDR3 totals 13 residues. The germline CDR1 and CDR2 sequences are MNHEY and SMNVEV (reference sequence). The CDR3 is CASSQGEAQPQHF. The CDR3 DNA reads TGTGCCAGCAGTCAGGGGGAAGCTCAGCCCCAGCATTTT.

This clone was detected only a few times. The chain recombines TRBV4-3 with TRBJ1-2; 7 bases line up with TRBD1. V lost 1 base to trimming and J lost 5 bases; unmatched junction nucleotides: 22. The CDR3 has 20 amino acids. Germline CDR1 and CDR2: LGHNA and YSLEER. The CDR3 DNA is TGCGCCAGCAGCCAAGGGGGGCTTTCCGGGACAGTATCTCCGGGTTATGGCTACACCTTC. As protein: CASSQGGLSGTVSPGYGYTF.

This clone appeared a few times. For the CDR3, the DNA is TGCAGCGTTCCGGGGTGGGGGGGCAGTGGCACTGAAGCTTTCTTT. Protein product: CSVPGWGGSGTEAFF. The rearrangement joins TRBV29-1 to TRBJ1-1, with D perhaps TRBD1 (6 bases). Germline V gene data show CDR1 as SQVTM and CDR2 as ANQGSEA. V lost 5 bases and J 4 bases, leaving 20 bases between the germline ends. CDR3 length equals 15 residues.

This chain links TRBV4-1 with TRBJ2-5; 8 nucleotides agree with TRBD1. The germline V gene has CDR1 MGHRA and CDR2 YSYEKL. J lost 4 bases, V lost 4 bases, and 8 bases had no gene match. The CDR3 is 15 residues long. CDR3 in DNA: TGCGCCAGCAGCCCCCAGGGGGCAGGGGTAGAGACCCAGTACTTC. Encoded protein: CASSPQGAGVETQYF.

V and J are TRBV25-1 and TRBJ2-5, with D possibly TRBD1 on 5 matching bases. The CDR3 has 14 amino acids. V gave up 1 base and J gave up 4 bases, with 10 bases separating them. Germline V gives CDR1 MGHDK, CDR2 SYGVNS. For the CDR3, the DNA is TGTGCCAGCAGTGAATCTGGCAGGGTAGAGACCCAGTACTTC. It codes for CASSESGRVETQYF.

V usage is TRBV20-1 and J usage is TRBJ1-1, with TRBD1 matching over 7 bases. In germline, CDR1 is DFQATT, CDR2 SNEGSKA (reference sequence). Germline trimming cut 6 bases from V and 4 bases from J; bases unmatched to any gene: 2. This CDR3 region has 11 residues. The CDR3 region has the DNA TGCAGTGCCCAGGGGGTCACTGAAGCTTTCTTT. Translating it yields CSAQGVTEAFF.

The chain combines TRBV6-1 with TRBJ1-5; D gene ambiguous. The V and J ends lost 6 bases and 8 bases respectively, with 11 bases between them. This CDR3 spans 12 amino acids. Per the germline V gene, CDR1 is MNHNS and CDR2 is SASEGT. The CDR3, as DNA: TGTGCCAGCAGAGACTACACGGAGCCCCAGCATTTT. Translating gives CASRDYTEPQHF.

The chain recombines TRBV7-9 with TRBJ2-5; D gene uncertain. Germline V gives CDR1 SEHNR, CDR2 FQNEAQ (reference sequence). CDR3 length equals 17 residues. With 2 bases removed from V and 1 base from J, the gap between germline ends came to 17 bases. The CDR3 nucleotides read TGTGCCAGCAGCTTATGGTTTCGGGTAGAAAGCCAAGAGACCCAGTACTTC. Its translation: CASSLWFRVESQETQYF.

V usage is TRBV27 and J usage is TRBJ2-7, with 14 bases matching TRBD2. V lost 5 bases to trimming and J lost 3 bases; unmatched junction nucleotides: 9. Germline V gives CDR1 MNHEY, CDR2 SMNVEV (reference sequence). This CDR3 region has 17 residues. The CDR3: CASSLQRTSGGIYEQYF. The CDR3 region has the DNA TGTGCCAGCAGTCTACAACGGACTAGCGGGGGGATCTACGAGCAGTACTTC.

The V gene is TRBV5-4, the J gene TRBJ2-7; maybe TRBD1 (6 bases). V lost 4 bases, J lost 6 bases, and 17 bases lay in between. This CDR3 spans 14 amino acids. Germline V gene lookup returns CDR1 SGHNT and CDR2 YYREEE (reference sequence). The CDR3 here is CASSQELQGSEQYF. The CDR3 DNA reads as TGTGCCAGCAGCCAAGAGCTACAGGGATCCGAGCAGTACTTC.

The V and J genes are TRBV12-5 and TRBJ1-5; no clear D. CDR1 and CDR2 from the germline V gene are LGHNT and FRNRAP. With 6 bases removed from V and 3 bases from J, the gap between germline ends came to 3 bases. CDR3 length: 11 amino acids. CDR3 region: CASGYNQPQHF. The CDR3, as DNA: TGTGCTAGTGGCTACAATCAGCCCCAGCATTTT.

Here the CDR3 reads CASSLQGYSNQPQHF. The CDR3 nucleotides read TGTGCCAGCTCACTACAGGGTTATAGCAATCAGCCCCAGCATTTT. The chain recombines TRBV18 with TRBJ1-5; TRBD1 is a possible D gene (6 bases). The CDR3 covers 15 residues. V dropped 4 bases and J dropped 0 bases, with 10 bases sitting between them. The germline gives CDR1 KGHSH, CDR2 LQKENI.

This rearrangement joins TRBV5-1 to TRBJ2-5; 9 nucleotides line up with TRBD1. V dropped 2 bases and J dropped 5; count of bases not matched to a gene: 10. CDR3 size: 16 residues. Germline CDR1 and CDR2: SGHRS and YFSETQ. DNA for the CDR3: TGCGCCAGCAGCTTAGGTGGACAGGGGATCGGGGAGACCCAGTACTTC. Translating gives CASSLGGQGIGETQYF.

In regard to this clone: The sample has other DNA sequences that encode this CDR3 too. The chain employs TRBV6-5 and TRBJ2-7; a weak D match, TRBD2 (6 bases). This CDR3 is built from 16 residues. Trimming cost V 0 bases and J 0 bases, with 12 bases left between them. CDR1 is MNHEY and CDR2 is SVGAGI in the germline V gene. The CDR3 coding sequence is TGTGCCAGCAGTTACTCTGCCGGGGGTAGCTCCTACGAGCAGTACTTC. As protein: CASSYSAGGSSYEQYF.

The rearrangement uses TRBV21-1 and TRBJ1-1. TRBV21-1 is deemed a pseudogene. This CDR3 contains 13 residues. The chain's CDR3 is CASSKDQAGEAFF. Here the CDR3 DNA reads TGTGCCAGCAGCAAAGATCAGGCGGGGGAAGCTTTCTTT.